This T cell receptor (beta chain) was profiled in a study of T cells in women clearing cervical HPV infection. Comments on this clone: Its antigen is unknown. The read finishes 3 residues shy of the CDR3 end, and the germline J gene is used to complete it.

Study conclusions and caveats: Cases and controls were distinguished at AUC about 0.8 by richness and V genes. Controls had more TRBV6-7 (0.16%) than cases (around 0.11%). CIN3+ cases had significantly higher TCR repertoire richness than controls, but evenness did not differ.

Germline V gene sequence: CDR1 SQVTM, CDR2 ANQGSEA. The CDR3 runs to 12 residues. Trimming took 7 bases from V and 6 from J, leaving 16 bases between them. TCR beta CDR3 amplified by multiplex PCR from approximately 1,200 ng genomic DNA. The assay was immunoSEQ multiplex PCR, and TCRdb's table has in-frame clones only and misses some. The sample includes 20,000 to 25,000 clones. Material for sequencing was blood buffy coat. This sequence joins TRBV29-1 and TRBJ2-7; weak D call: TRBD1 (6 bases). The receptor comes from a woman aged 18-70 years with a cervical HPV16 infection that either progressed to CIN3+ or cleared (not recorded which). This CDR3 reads CSAEGVSSEQYF. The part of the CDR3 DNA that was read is TGCAGCGCCGAGGGGGTTTCGAGCGAG.